These 12 T cell receptor beta chains were sequenced from one sample in a study of T-cell memory formation after mild COVID-19. TCRdb re-called the 5' RACE reads through MiXCR, storing one row per CDR3 protein. The data show about 340,000 distinct CDR3 sequences, around 15% seen once. Input material: PBMCs or a T cell subset sorted from them (not recorded which). The receptors here all came from a man aged 18 to 29 who had mild COVID-19 (a few samples of this study predate the infection). Cell type and time point are not known.

This chain links TRBV5-1 with TRBJ2-7, with TRBD1 as a possible D gene (6 bases). The CDR3 consists of 16 residues. The germline V and J ends were trimmed by 1 base and 4 bases, with 18 bases remaining between them. In germline, CDR1 is SGHRS, CDR2 YFSETQ. CDR3 nucleotides: TGCGCCAGCAGCTTGAGCCCAGGTGACAGGTTGTACGAGCAGTACTTC. It is translated as CASSLSPGDRLYEQYF.

The gene calls are TRBV7-6 and TRBJ1-5; 7 bases align to TRBD1. The CDR3 is made up of 16 amino acids. CDR1 is SGHVS and CDR2 is FNYEAQ in the germline V gene. Trimming removed 2 bases from V and 4 bases from J; junction bases left unmatched: 8. As DNA, the CDR3 is TGTGCCAGCAGCTTAACCAACAGGGGATTAAATCAGCCCCAGCATTTT. Its protein is CASSLTNRGLNQPQHF.

This clonotype was counted only a few times. This chain connects TRBV7-2 to TRBJ1-5, with 8 bases matching TRBD1. The CDR3 sequence is 14 residues long. Germline loops: CDR1 SGHTA, CDR2 FQGNSA. Trimming at V came to 2 bases and at J to 5 bases, leaving 2 bases not matched to a gene. CDR3 amino acids: CASSLLQGDQPQHF. In DNA form, the CDR3 reads TGTGCCAGCAGCTTACTACAGGGGGATCAGCCCCAGCATTTT.

This rearrangement joins TRBV20-1 to TRBJ2-7; 8 bases line up with TRBD1. Germline-derived CDR1 and CDR2 are DFQATT and SNEGSKA (reference sequence). The ends lost 4 bases at V and 4 bases at J; junction bases unmatched: 9. CDR3 length: 14 amino acids. The CDR3 coding sequence is TGCAGTGCTACTAAGACAGGGGTTCGGTACGAGCAGTACTTC. Protein sequence: CSATKTGVRYEQYF.

This clonotype came up many times. The J gene is TRBJ1-1, the V gene TRBV18; the match to TRBD1 covers 7 bases. The length of the CDR3 is 14 residues. V shed 5 bases, J shed 1 base, and the junction held 4 bases outside the gene matches. Germline V CDR1 and CDR2: KGHSH, LQKENI. CDR3 nucleotides: TGTGCCAGCTCAAGTAGACAGGGGAACACTGAAGCTTTCTTT. Translating it yields CASSSRQGNTEAFF.

This clonotype came up many times. This chain links TRBV10-3 with TRBJ2-1; D ambiguous. This CDR3 comprises 14 residues. V lost 2 bases and J lost 6, with 11 bases in between. Germline CDR1 is ENHRY and CDR2 is SYGVKD. The CDR3 loop reads CAISEQAGINEQFF. CDR3 DNA: TGTGCCATCAGTGAGCAGGCTGGAATCAATGAGCAGTTCTTC.

This clonotype was counted a few times. V is TRBV20-1 and J is TRBJ2-5, with D possibly being TRBD1 (6 bases). There are 12 residues in the CDR3. In germline, CDR1 is DFQATT, CDR2 SNEGSKA (reference sequence). V was cut by 6 bases and J by 1 base, with 9 bases left in between. CDR3 sequence reads: CSAPRGQETQYF. CDR3 nucleotides: TGCAGTGCCCCCAGGGGCCAAGAGACCCAGTACTTC.

This sequence joins TRBV7-9 and TRBJ1-2; 8 nucleotides line up with TRBD1. This CDR3 comprises 13 residues. Germline V gives CDR1 SEHNR, CDR2 FQNEAQ (reference sequence). V dropped 4 bases and J dropped 8; count of bases not matched to a gene: 6. The CDR3 loop is CASSYGQGEGYTF. In DNA, the CDR3 is TGTGCCAGCAGCTACGGACAGGGCGAGGGCTACACCTTC.

This clonotype was recorded at least ten times. V and J are TRBV12-3 or TRBV12-4 and TRBJ2-3; TRBD2 agrees at 10 bases. V shed 5 bases, J shed 0 bases, and the junction held 5 bases outside the gene matches. This CDR3 is built from 16 residues. The DNA of the CDR3 is TGTGCCAGCAGTATAACTAGCGGGGAAAGCACAGATACGCAGTATTTT. It specifies CASSITSGESTDTQYF.

J is TRBJ2-5 and V is TRBV5-1, with D possibly being TRBD2 (5 bases). The CDR3 is 13 amino acids. Germline CDR1 is SGHRS and CDR2 is YFSETQ. Trimming stripped 5 bases from V and 5 bases from J, with 13 bases between. The CDR3: CASREVAWETQYF. The DNA of the CDR3 is TGCGCCAGCAGGGAGGTGGCCTGGGAGACCCAGTACTTC. Variable domain in full (rest from reference TRBV5-1 and TRBJ2-5): KAGVTQTPRYLIKTRGQQVTLSCSPISGHRSVSWYQQTPGQGLQFLFEYFSETQRNKGNFPGRFSGRQFSNSRSEMNVSTLELGDSALYLCASREVAWETQYFGPGTRLLVL.

This chain connects TRBV9 to TRBJ2-3; D is ambiguous. CDR1 and CDR2 (germline): SGDLS, YYNGEE. Trimming took 0 bases from V and 8 from J, leaving 7 bases between them. This CDR3 has 12 amino acids. The CDR3 DNA sequence: TGTGCCAGCAGCGTAGCTACGGGTACGCAGTATTTT. Residues: CASSVATGTQYF.

This clonotype was observed many times. The rearrangement joins TRBV7-2 to TRBJ1-1; D is unclear. The CDR3 runs to 13 residues. Germline loops: CDR1 SGHTA, CDR2 FQGNSA. V gave up 3 bases and J gave up 4 bases, with 9 bases separating them. CDR3 protein: CASSFGTATEAFF. The DNA of the CDR3 is TGTGCCAGCAGCTTCGGTACCGCCACTGAAGCTTTCTTT.